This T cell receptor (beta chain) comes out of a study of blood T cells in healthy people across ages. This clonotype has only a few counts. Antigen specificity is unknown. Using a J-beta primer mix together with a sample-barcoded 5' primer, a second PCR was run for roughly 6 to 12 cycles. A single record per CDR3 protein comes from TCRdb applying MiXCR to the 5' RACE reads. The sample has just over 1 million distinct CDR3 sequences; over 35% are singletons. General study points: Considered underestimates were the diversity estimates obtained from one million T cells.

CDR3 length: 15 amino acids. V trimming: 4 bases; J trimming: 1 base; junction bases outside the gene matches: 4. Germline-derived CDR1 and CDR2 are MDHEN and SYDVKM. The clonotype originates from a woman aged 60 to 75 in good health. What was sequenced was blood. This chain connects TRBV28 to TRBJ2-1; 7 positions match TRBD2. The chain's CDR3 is CASSSWRESYNEQFF. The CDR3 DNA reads TGTGCCAGCAGTTCGTGGCGGGAGTCCTACAATGAGCAGTTCTTC.